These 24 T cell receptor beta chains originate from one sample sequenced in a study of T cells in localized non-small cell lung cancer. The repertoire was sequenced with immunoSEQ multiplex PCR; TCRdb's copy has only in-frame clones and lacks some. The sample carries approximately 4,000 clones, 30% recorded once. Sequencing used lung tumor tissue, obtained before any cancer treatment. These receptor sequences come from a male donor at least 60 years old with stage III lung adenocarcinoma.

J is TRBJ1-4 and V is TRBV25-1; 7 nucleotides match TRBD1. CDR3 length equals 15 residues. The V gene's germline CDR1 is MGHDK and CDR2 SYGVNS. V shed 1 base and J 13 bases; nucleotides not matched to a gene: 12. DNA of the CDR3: TGTGCCAGCAGTGAATCGACAGGGCCAATTCCTAGACTGTTTTTT. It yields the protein CASSESTGPIPRLFF.

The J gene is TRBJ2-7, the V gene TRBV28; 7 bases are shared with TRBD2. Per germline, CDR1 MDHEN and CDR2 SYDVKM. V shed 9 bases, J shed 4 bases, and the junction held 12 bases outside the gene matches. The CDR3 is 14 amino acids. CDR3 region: CASSTGTTYYEQYF. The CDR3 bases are TGTGCCAGTTCAACCGGGACTACTTATTACGAGCAGTACTTC.

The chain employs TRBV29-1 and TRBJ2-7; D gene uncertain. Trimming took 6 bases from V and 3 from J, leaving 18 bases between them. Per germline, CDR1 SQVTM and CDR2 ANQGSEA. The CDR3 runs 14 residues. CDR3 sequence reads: CSVATPDSSYEQYF. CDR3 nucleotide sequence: TGCAGCGTGGCGACACCTGATAGTAGCTACGAGCAGTACTTC.

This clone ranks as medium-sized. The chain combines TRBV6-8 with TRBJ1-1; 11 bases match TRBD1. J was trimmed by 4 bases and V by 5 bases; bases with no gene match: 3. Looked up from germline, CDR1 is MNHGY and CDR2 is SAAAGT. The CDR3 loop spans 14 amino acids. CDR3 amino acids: CASSVGTGGTEAFF. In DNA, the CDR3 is TGTGCCAGCAGTGTAGGGACAGGGGGCACTGAAGCTTTCTTT.

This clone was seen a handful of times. CDR3 bases: TGTGCCAGCAGTGAGGCGGACGGCTACTATGGCTACACCTTC. Protein product: CASSEADGYYGYTF. J is TRBJ1-2 and V is TRBV6-8; D is unclear. V lost 5 bases to trimming and J lost 3 bases, with 13 bases between them. The germline V gene has CDR1 MNHGY and CDR2 SAAAGT. This CDR3 has 14 residues.

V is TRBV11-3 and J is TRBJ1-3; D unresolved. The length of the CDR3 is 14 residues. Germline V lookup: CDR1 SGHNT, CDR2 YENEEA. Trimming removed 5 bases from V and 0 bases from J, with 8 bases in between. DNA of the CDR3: TGTGCCAGCAGCCTACAACTCTCTGGAAACACCATATATTTT. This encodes CASSLQLSGNTIYF.

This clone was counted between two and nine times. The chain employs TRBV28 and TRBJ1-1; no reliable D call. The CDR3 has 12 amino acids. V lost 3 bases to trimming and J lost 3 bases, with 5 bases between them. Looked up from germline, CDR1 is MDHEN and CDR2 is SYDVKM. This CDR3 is CASSLQHTEAFF. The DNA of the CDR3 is TGTGCCAGCAGTTTGCAGCACACTGAAGCTTTCTTT.

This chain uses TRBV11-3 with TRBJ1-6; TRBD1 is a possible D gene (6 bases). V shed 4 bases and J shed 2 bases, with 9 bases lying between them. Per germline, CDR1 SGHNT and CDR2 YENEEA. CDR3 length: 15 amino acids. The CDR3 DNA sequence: TGTGCCAGCAGCTCACAGGGAGCCTATAATTCACCCCTCCACTTT. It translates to CASSSQGAYNSPLHF.

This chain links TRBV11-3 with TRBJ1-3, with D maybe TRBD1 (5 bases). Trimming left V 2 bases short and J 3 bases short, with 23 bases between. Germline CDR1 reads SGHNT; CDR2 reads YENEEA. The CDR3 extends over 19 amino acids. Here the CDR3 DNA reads TGTGCCAGCAGCTTAATGGGACCGACCGGGCTCTTTGGTGGAAACACCATATATTTT. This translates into CASSLMGPTGLFGGNTIYF.

CDR3 sequence reads: CASWDRTNEKLFF. In DNA, the CDR3 is TGTGCCAGTTGGGACAGAACTAATGAAAAACTGTTTTTT. The chain is built from TRBV19 and TRBJ1-4; 7 nucleotides match TRBD1. The V segment lost 8 bases and the J segment 1 base; nucleotides outside the gene matches: 1. This CDR3 is 13 amino acids long. Germline CDR1 reads LNHDA; CDR2 reads SQIVND (reference sequence).

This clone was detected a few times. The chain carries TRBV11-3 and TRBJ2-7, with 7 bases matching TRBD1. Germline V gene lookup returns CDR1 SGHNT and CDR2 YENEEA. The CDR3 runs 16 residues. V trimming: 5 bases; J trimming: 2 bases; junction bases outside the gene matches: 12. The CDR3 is CASSLGGGPGPYEQYF. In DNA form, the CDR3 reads TGTGCCAGCAGCCTAGGGGGCGGCCCCGGCCCCTACGAGCAGTACTTC.

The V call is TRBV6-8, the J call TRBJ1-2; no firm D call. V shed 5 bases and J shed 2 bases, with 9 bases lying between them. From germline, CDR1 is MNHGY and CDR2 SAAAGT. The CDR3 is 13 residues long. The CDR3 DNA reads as TGTGCCAGCAGTGACGACTACAACTATGGCTACACCTTC. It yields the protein CASSDDYNYGYTF.

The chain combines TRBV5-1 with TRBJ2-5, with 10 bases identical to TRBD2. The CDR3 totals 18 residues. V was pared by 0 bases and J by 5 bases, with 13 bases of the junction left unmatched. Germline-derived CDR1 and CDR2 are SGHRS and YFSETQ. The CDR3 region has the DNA TGCGCCAGCAGCTTGGCCCTACTAGCGGGGCCTACCGTGGAGACCCAGTACTTC. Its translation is CASSLALLAGPTVETQYF.

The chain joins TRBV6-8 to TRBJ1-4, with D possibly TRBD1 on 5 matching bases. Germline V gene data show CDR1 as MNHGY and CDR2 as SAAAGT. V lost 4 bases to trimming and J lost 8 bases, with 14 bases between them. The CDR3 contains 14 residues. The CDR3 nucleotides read TGTGCCAGCAGTTGGGGCGTGGGAGGGGAAAAACTGTTTTTT. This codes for CASSWGVGGEKLFF.

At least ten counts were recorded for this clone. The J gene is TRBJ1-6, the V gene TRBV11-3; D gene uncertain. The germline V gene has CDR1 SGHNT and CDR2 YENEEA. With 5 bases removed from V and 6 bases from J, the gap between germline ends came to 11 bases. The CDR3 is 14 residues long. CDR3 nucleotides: TGTGCCAGCAGCCTCACTGCCCTTAATTCACCCCTCCACTTT. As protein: CASSLTALNSPLHF.

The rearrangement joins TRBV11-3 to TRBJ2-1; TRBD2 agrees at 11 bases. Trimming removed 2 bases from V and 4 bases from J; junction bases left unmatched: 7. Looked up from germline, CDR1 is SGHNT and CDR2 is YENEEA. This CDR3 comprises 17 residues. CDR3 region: CASSLSLAGGSYNEQFF. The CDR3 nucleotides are TGTGCCAGCAGCTTAAGCCTAGCGGGGGGATCGTACAATGAGCAGTTCTTC.

The CDR3 nucleotides read TGTGCCAGCAGCCCCGGACTGGATGCCGTTTCTGGGGCCAACGTCCTGACTTTC. The encoded protein is CASSPGLDAVSGANVLTF. This chain joins TRBV11-3 and TRBJ2-6; the D gene is possibly TRBD2 (5 bases). Trimming shortened V by 5 bases and J by 1 base, and 18 bases separated the two germline ends. Looked up from germline, CDR1 is SGHNT and CDR2 is YENEEA. The CDR3 consists of 18 residues.

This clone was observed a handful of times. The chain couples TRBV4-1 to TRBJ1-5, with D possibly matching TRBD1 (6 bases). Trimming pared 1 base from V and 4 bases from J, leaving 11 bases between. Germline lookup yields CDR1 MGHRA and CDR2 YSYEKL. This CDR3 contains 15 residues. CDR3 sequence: CASSQGQAGNQPQHF. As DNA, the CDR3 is TGCGCCAGCAGCCAAGGACAGGCTGGTAATCAGCCCCAGCATTTT.

CDR3 residues: CASSYGLNTGELFF. The CDR3 DNA follows: TGTGCCAGCAGTTACGGCCTGAACACCGGGGAGCTGTTTTTT. The chain recombines TRBV6-8 with TRBJ2-2; D ambiguous. From germline, CDR1 is MNHGY and CDR2 SAAAGT. The CDR3 is made up of 14 amino acids. The V gene lost 2 bases and the J gene lost 1 base, with 5 bases spanning the gap.

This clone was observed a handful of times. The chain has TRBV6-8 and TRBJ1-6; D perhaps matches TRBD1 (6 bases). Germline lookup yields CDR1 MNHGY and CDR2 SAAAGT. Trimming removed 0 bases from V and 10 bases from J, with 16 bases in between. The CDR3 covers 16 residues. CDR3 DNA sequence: TGTGCCAGCAGTTACTCGACAGGACGTATGAACTCACCCCTCCACTTT. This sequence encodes CASSYSTGRMNSPLHF.

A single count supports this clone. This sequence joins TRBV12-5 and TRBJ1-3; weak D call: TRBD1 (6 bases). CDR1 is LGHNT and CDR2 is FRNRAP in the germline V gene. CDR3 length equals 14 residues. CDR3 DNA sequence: TGTGCCAGCACTCAGGGGTTCTCCGGAAACACCATATATTTT. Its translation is CASTQGFSGNTIYF.

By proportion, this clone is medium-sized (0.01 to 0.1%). Here the CDR3 DNA reads TGTGCCAGCAGCTTAGGCCAGAACACTGAAGCTTTCTTT. Translated, it gives CASSLGQNTEAFF. The gene calls are TRBV7-2 and TRBJ1-1; D unclear. Germline CDR1 reads SGHTA; CDR2 reads FQGNSA. This CDR3 spans 13 amino acids. The germline V and J ends were trimmed by 1 base and 1 base, with 4 bases remaining between them.

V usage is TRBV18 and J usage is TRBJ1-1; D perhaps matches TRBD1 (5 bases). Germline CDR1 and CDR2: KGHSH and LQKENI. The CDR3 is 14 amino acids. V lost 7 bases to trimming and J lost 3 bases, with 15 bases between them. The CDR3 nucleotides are TGTGCCAGCTTACCGTATTCGACAGACACTGAAGCTTTCTTT. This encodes CASLPYSTDTEAFF.

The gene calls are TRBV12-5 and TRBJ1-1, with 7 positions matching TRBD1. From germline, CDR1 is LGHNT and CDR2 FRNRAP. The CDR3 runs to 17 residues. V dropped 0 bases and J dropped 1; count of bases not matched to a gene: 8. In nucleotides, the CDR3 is TGTGCTAGTGGTTTGGTACTGGGACAGACGTGGAACACTGAAGCTTTCTTT. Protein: CASGLVLGQTWNTEAFF.